Each of the 23 T cell receptor beta chains below was sequenced from the same sample in a study of identical twins. Via MiXCR, TCRdb re-called the 5' RACE reads, giving one row per CDR3 protein. The sample has approximately 670,000 distinct CDR3 sequences; roughly 6% are singletons. Sequenced input: naive T cells sorted from blood. The receptors originated from a man in his late teens or twenties in good health.

The chain links TRBV6-1 to TRBJ2-3, with 13 bases fitting TRBD2. Germline lookup yields CDR1 MNHNS and CDR2 SASEGT. The junction had 12 bases not matched to a gene; V was cut back by 1 base and J by 14 bases. CDR3 length: 16 amino acids. The DNA of the CDR3 is TGTGCCAGCAGTGAAGGAGGACTAGCGGGAGCCACGCTACGGTATTTT. Translation: CASSEGGLAGATLRYF.

This clonotype was seen repeatedly, ten times or more. The rearrangement joins TRBV20-1 to TRBJ2-3, with D tentatively TRBD2 (5 bases). Germline assignment: CDR1 DFQATT and CDR2 SNEGSKA (reference sequence). V lost 3 bases and J 1 base, leaving 17 bases between the germline ends. This CDR3 comprises 16 residues. The CDR3 protein is CSAREFRGLGTDTQYF. The CDR3 DNA sequence: TGCAGTGCTAGGGAATTCCGGGGTCTTGGCACAGATACGCAGTATTTT.

In this sample, this clonotype turned up many times. The V call is TRBV4-2, the J call TRBJ2-7; a weak D match, TRBD1 (6 bases). The ends were cut back, 4 bases at V and 0 bases at J, with 13 bases in the middle. Germline assignment: CDR1 LGHNA and CDR2 YNFKEQ. This CDR3 spans 15 amino acids. CDR3 residues: CASSPEQGSSYEQYF. The CDR3 nucleotides are TGTGCCAGCAGCCCGGAACAGGGCAGCTCCTACGAGCAGTACTTC.

This clonotype came up many times. This chain connects TRBV6-2 or TRBV6-3 to TRBJ2-1, with 9 bases identical to TRBD2. Germline loops: CDR1 MNHEY, CDR2 SVGEGT. Losses at the gene ends were 1 base for V and 2 bases for J; bases not matched to a gene: 9. This CDR3 has 18 residues. CDR3: CASSYLAGGRPTYNEQFF. Here the CDR3 DNA reads TGTGCCAGCAGTTACTTGGCGGGAGGGCGTCCCACCTACAATGAGCAGTTCTTC.

This clonotype occurred many times. The chain combines TRBV27 with TRBJ2-7, with D perhaps matching TRBD1 (5 bases). CDR1 and CDR2 from the germline V gene are MNHEY and SMNVEV (reference sequence). The V and J ends lost 4 bases and 6 bases respectively, with 10 bases between them. This CDR3 contains 12 residues. The CDR3: CASSSRGGEQYV. CDR3 DNA sequence: TGTGCCAGCAGTTCTAGGGGTGGCGAGCAGTACGTC.

This clonotype came up many times. The rearrangement uses TRBV29-1 and TRBJ1-1; D ambiguous. Germline CDR1 is SQVTM and CDR2 is ANQGSEA. The CDR3 totals 14 residues. Trimming shortened V by 4 bases and J by 0 bases, and 12 bases separated the two germline ends. CDR3 in DNA: TGCAGCGTTGTTGGGAGGCGGATGAACACTGAAGCTTTCTTT. This sequence encodes CSVVGRRMNTEAFF. Combining the CDR3 with reference TRBV29-1 and TRBJ1-1 gives the whole variable domain SAVISQKPSRDICQRGTSLTIQCQVDSQVTMMFWYRQQPGQSLTLIATANQGSEATYESGFVIDKFPISRPNLTFSTLTVSNMSPEDSSIYLCSVVGRRMNTEAFFGQGTRLTVV.

There are many counts of this clonotype. J is TRBJ2-2 and V is TRBV4-3; TRBD1 aligns across 8 bases. Germline V gives CDR1 LGHNA, CDR2 YSLEER. The CDR3 has 16 amino acids. Trimming took 4 bases from V and 2 from J; bases not matched to a gene: 6. The CDR3 loop reads CASSRGGQVNTGELFF. The CDR3 nucleotides are TGCGCCAGCAGCCGTGGGGGACAGGTTAACACCGGGGAGCTGTTTTTT.

The chain recombines TRBV18 with TRBJ2-4; tentatively, D is TRBD1 (6 bases). Germline V gene lookup returns CDR1 KGHSH and CDR2 LQKENI. V shed 8 bases and J shed 0 bases, with 8 bases lying between them. CDR3 length: 13 residues. Written as DNA, the CDR3 is TGTGCCAGCAGAGGGGGAGCCAAAAACATTCAGTACTTC. This encodes CASRGGAKNIQYF.

The V call is TRBV4-1, the J call TRBJ2-1; TRBD2 matches 7 bases. The germline V gene has CDR1 MGHRA and CDR2 YSYEKL. CDR3 size: 16 residues. The V segment lost 4 bases and the J segment 0 bases; nucleotides outside the gene matches: 6. The CDR3 is CASSRLGGNSYNEQFF. The CDR3 DNA reads TGCGCCAGCAGCCGACTGGGGGGGAACTCCTACAATGAGCAGTTCTTC.

This clonotype has only a few counts. The CDR3 DNA reads TGTGCCAGCAGTTATGTAGGGGCCTACGAGCAGTACTTC. This gives the protein CASSYVGAYEQYF. The V and J genes are TRBV12-3 or TRBV12-4 and TRBJ2-7; perhaps TRBD1 as D (5 bases). The CDR3 is 13 amino acids. V was clipped by 4 bases and J by 2 bases, with 9 bases between them.

This clonotype has a count of ten or more. This sequence joins TRBV11-2 and TRBJ1-4; no firm D call. V was cut by 3 bases and J by 8 bases, with 13 bases left in between. The CDR3 is made up of 14 amino acids. Germline-derived CDR1 and CDR2 are SGHAT and FQNNGV. CDR3 region: CASSFAHVGEKLFF. The DNA for the CDR3 is TGTGCCAGCAGCTTTGCCCATGTGGGGGAAAAACTGTTTTTT.

This clonotype has just a few counts. The chain links TRBV10-2 to TRBJ2-7; possibly TRBD2 for D (6 bases). Per germline, CDR1 WSHSY and CDR2 SAAADI. Trimming removed 7 bases at V and 2 bases at J, with 15 bases between. The length of the CDR3 is 14 residues. The chain's CDR3 is CASKSELAAYEQYV. CDR3 DNA: TGCGCCAGCAAGAGCGAATTAGCGGCCTACGAGCAGTACGTC.

This clonotype was recorded many times. V gene TRBV9 combines with J gene TRBJ2-7, with D hard to call. Trimming stripped 0 bases from V and 2 bases from J, with 9 bases between. Germline V gene lookup returns CDR1 SGDLS and CDR2 YYNGEE. The CDR3 consists of 14 residues. CDR3 protein: CASSVGSDPYEQYF. CDR3 DNA sequence: TGTGCCAGCAGCGTAGGGTCTGACCCCTACGAGCAGTACTTC.

In this sample, this clonotype turned up a few times. The CDR3 nucleotides are TGCAGTGCAAACTACCGTGCTAGCACAGATACGCAGTATTTT. It yields the protein CSANYRASTDTQYF. The chain combines TRBV20-1 with TRBJ2-3; unclear D gene. CDR1 is DFQATT, CDR2 SNEGSKA, per germline (reference sequence). V lost 6 bases to trimming and J lost 0 bases, with 13 bases between them. The CDR3 runs to 14 residues.

The chain is built from TRBV7-8 and TRBJ2-7; 7 nucleotides align to TRBD1. CDR1 is SGHVS, CDR2 FQNEAQ, per germline. V was pared by 5 bases and J by 7 bases, with 11 bases of the junction left unmatched. The CDR3 contains 14 residues. The CDR3 loop is CASSQLTGVGEQYV. CDR3 nucleotide sequence: TGTGCCAGCAGCCAGCTAACAGGGGTAGGGGAGCAGTACGTC.

The chain recombines TRBV5-1 with TRBJ2-7; 11 bases agree with TRBD2. The trim removed 4 bases at V and 0 bases at J, leaving 3 bases unmatched. This CDR3 has 15 amino acids. From germline, CDR1 is SGHRS and CDR2 YFSETQ. The CDR3 DNA is TGCGCCAGCAGCAACGGGACTAGCGGCTCCTACGAGCAGTACTTC. This translates into CASSNGTSGSYEQYF. Together with reference TRBV5-1 and TRBJ2-7, the CDR3 gives the full variable domain: KAGVTQTPRYLIKTRGQQVTLSCSPISGHRSVSWYQQTPGQGLQFLFEYFSETQRNKGNFPGRFSGRQFSNSRSEMNVSTLELGDSALYLCASSNGTSGSYEQYFGPGTRLTVT.

Many counts were recorded for this clonotype. The rearrangement joins TRBV20-1 to TRBJ2-7, with a possible D match to TRBD1 (6 bases). The CDR3 runs to 15 residues. V was cut by 1 base and J by 6 bases, with 19 bases left in between. CDR1 and CDR2 (germline): DFQATT, SNEGSKA (reference sequence). The DNA of the CDR3 is TGCAGTGCTAGAGGGGTACAGGGAAGTTGGGCCGAGCAGTACTTC. It encodes CSARGVQGSWAEQYF.

This clonotype was seen repeatedly, ten times or more. The chain couples TRBV2 to TRBJ1-1; no firm D call. Looked up from germline, CDR1 is SNHLY and CDR2 is FYNNEI. The CDR3 is made up of 13 amino acids. Trimming removed 0 bases from V and 8 bases from J, with 10 bases in between. CDR3 region: CASSEATSGEAFF. In DNA form, the CDR3 reads TGTGCCAGCAGTGAAGCTACATCGGGGGAAGCTTTCTTT.

The V and J genes are TRBV5-1 and TRBJ2-3; 7 nucleotides match TRBD1. There are 16 residues in the CDR3. After removal of 1 base from V and 2 bases from J, the junction contained 7 bases not matched to a gene. CDR1 is SGHRS, CDR2 YFSETQ, per germline. The CDR3 reads CASSLRDSSFTDTQYF. As DNA, the CDR3 is TGCGCCAGCAGCTTGAGGGACAGCTCATTCACAGATACGCAGTATTTT.

The genes are TRBV28 and TRBJ2-3; 7 bases match TRBD2. This CDR3 has 14 amino acids. The V gene end was trimmed by 11 bases and the J gene end by 5 bases; junction bases not matched to a gene: 13. Germline V gene lookup returns CDR1 MDHEN and CDR2 SYDVKM. In DNA, the CDR3 is TGTGCCGGGCAGAGTGCGGGAGAAGGAGATACGCAGTATTTT. This gives the protein CAGQSAGEGDTQYF.

This clonotype was observed at least ten times. The chain couples TRBV12-3 or TRBV12-4 to TRBJ2-3; maybe TRBD1 (5 bases). V was cut by 6 bases and J by 3 bases, with 13 bases left in between. The CDR3 length is 14 residues. This CDR3 reads CASSFQGTTDTQYF. DNA of the CDR3: TGTGCCAGCAGCTTTCAGGGCACTACAGATACGCAGTATTTT.

This clonotype came up many times. The chain combines TRBV28 with TRBJ2-1; 8 bases line up with TRBD1. The V and J ends lost 7 bases and 7 bases, in that order; junction bases with no gene match: 3. CDR1 and CDR2 (germline): MDHEN, SYDVKM. CDR3 length equals 12 residues. CDR3 protein: CASTGGRNEQFF. CDR3 sequence (DNA): TGTGCCAGCACAGGGGGCAGAAATGAGCAGTTCTTC.

This rearrangement joins TRBV6-2 or TRBV6-3 to TRBJ2-7; D is perhaps TRBD2 (5 bases). The CDR3 has 12 residues. Trimming removed 5 bases at V and 4 bases at J, with 9 bases between. Germline CDR1 and CDR2: MNHEY and SVGEGT. CDR3: CASSSLAYEQYV. In nucleotides, the CDR3 is TGTGCCAGCAGTAGCCTAGCTTACGAGCAGTACGTC.